A single sample gave rise to the 26 T cell receptor beta chains below, sequenced in a study of early T cells in non-severe SARS-CoV-2 infection. TCRdb fed the 5' RACE reads into MiXCR, producing one record per CDR3 protein. The sample contains 65,000 to 85,000 distinct CDR3 sequences, 9% to 10% of which appear only once. The sample in question was whole blood, obtained at baseline. These receptors all stem from an adult who was a healthcare worker with PCR-confirmed SARS-CoV-2 infection or an uninfected control (not recorded which).

This clonotype appeared a few times. The chain links TRBV3-1 to TRBJ1-1; D is possibly TRBD1 (6 bases). Per the germline V gene, CDR1 is LGHDT and CDR2 is YNNKEL (reference sequence). The CDR3 totals 12 residues. Trimming shortened V by 2 bases and J by 11 bases, and 12 bases separated the two germline ends. The CDR3 spells CASSQSGAWAFF. For the CDR3, the DNA is TGTGCCAGCAGCCAATCAGGGGCTTGGGCTTTCTTT.

The chain recombines TRBV7-9 with TRBJ2-3, with 9 positions matching TRBD2. The germline CDR1 and CDR2 sequences are SEHNR and FQNEAQ (reference sequence). This CDR3 has 14 amino acids. V shed 6 bases, J shed 2 bases, and the junction held 3 bases outside the gene matches. The CDR3 region has the DNA TGTGCCAGCAGTCCTAGCGGGACCACAGATACGCAGTATTTT. Its translation is CASSPSGTTDTQYF.

There are a few counts of this clonotype. The gene calls are TRBV3-1 and TRBJ1-5, with D unclear. V lost 5 bases, J lost 3 bases, and 14 bases lay in between. The CDR3 is 15 amino acids. From germline, CDR1 is LGHDT and CDR2 YNNKEL (reference sequence). This chain's CDR3 is CASSSNSGDNQPQHF. CDR3 in DNA: TGTGCCAGCAGCTCAAATAGCGGGGACAATCAGCCCCAGCATTTT.

This clonotype was picked up a small number of times. This rearrangement joins TRBV20-1 to TRBJ2-5; D possibly uses TRBD1 or TRBD2 (5 bases each). The CDR3 contains 14 residues. Trimming cost V 6 bases and J 0 bases, with 14 bases left between them. CDR1 is DFQATT and CDR2 is SNEGSKA in the germline V gene (reference sequence). CDR3: CSADLGTNQETQYF. The CDR3 DNA is TGCAGTGCCGACCTCGGGACCAACCAAGAGACCCAGTACTTC.

This rearrangement joins TRBV20-1 to TRBJ1-6; no clear D gene. The CDR3 consists of 14 residues. The germline gives CDR1 DFQATT, CDR2 SNEGSKA (reference sequence). Trimming cost V 4 bases and J 7 bases, with 14 bases left between them. The CDR3 sequence: CSAIVPVGNSPLHF. For the CDR3, the DNA is TGCAGTGCTATAGTTCCCGTTGGGAATTCACCCCTCCACTTT.

The rearrangement uses TRBV2 and TRBJ2-1, with 8 bases identical to TRBD2. The V gene's germline CDR1 is SNHLY and CDR2 FYNNEI. V shed 6 bases, J shed 4 bases, and the junction held 5 bases outside the gene matches. CDR3 length equals 14 residues. CDR3 amino acids: CASRTAGVYNEQFF. CDR3 coding DNA: TGTGCCAGCAGAACAGCGGGAGTTTACAATGAGCAGTTCTTC. Together with reference TRBV2 and TRBJ2-1, the CDR3 gives the full variable domain: EPEVTQTPSHQVTQMGQEVILRCVPISNHLYFYWYRQILGQKVEFLVSFYNNEISEKSEIFDDQFSVERPDGSNFTLKIRSTKLEDSAMYFCASRTAGVYNEQFFGPGTRLTVL.

The chain uses TRBV7-9 and TRBJ2-1; D perhaps matches TRBD1 (6 bases). CDR3 length: 15 residues. Germline CDR1 is SEHNR and CDR2 is FQNEAQ (reference sequence). V lost 4 bases and J lost 6, with 16 bases in between. The CDR3: CASSYATGRGNEQFF. DNA for the CDR3: TGTGCCAGCAGCTACGCTACAGGGAGAGGCAATGAGCAGTTCTTC.

In this sample, this clonotype turned up many times. The chain has TRBV18 and TRBJ2-5; tentative D call: TRBD1 (5 bases). Germline V gene data show CDR1 as KGHSH and CDR2 as LQKENI. This CDR3 spans 13 amino acids. Trimming took 5 bases from V and 3 from J, leaving 10 bases between them. The CDR3 is CASSDNRKETQYF. The CDR3 DNA sequence: TGTGCCAGCTCAGATAACAGGAAAGAGACCCAGTACTTC.

The chain uses TRBV5-8 and TRBJ2-7, with no clear D. Between the trimmed V and J ends, which lost 1 base and 0 bases, there was a span of 8 bases. CDR3 size: 14 residues. Germline CDR1 and CDR2: SGHTS and YDEGEE. CDR3: CASSLMMNSYEQYF. The DNA of the CDR3 is TGTGCCAGCAGCTTGATGATGAACTCCTACGAGCAGTACTTC.

Only a few counts were recorded for this clonotype. The chain recombines TRBV6-1 with TRBJ1-3, with TRBD1 as a possible D gene (6 bases). V was trimmed by 2 bases and J by 16 bases, leaving 9 bases between them. Germline V gene sequence: CDR1 MNHNS, CDR2 SASEGT. This CDR3 is 10 amino acids long. CDR3 sequence: CASSERDKYF. CDR3 nucleotide sequence: TGTGCCAGCAGTGAACGGGACAAGTATTTT.

This clonotype was found many times. The CDR3 DNA reads as TGTGCCAGCAGCTGGTCCGCGGGGGTAATGGTCACCGGGGAGCTGTTTTTT. Translating gives CASSWSAGVMVTGELFF. The gene calls are TRBV7-9 and TRBJ2-2; 7 bases are a match to TRBD2. The CDR3 extends over 17 amino acids. Germline assignment: CDR1 SEHNR and CDR2 FQNEAQ (reference sequence). V shed 4 bases, J shed 4 bases, and the junction held 12 bases outside the gene matches.

This clonotype was seen many times. The rearrangement joins TRBV7-9 to TRBJ2-1, with 10 bases lining up with TRBD2. This CDR3 is 15 amino acids long. The V and J ends lost 3 bases and 3 bases, in that order; junction bases with no gene match: 2. Germline V gives CDR1 SEHNR, CDR2 FQNEAQ (reference sequence). DNA for the CDR3: TGTGCCAGCAGCTTTGGACTAGCGGTCTACAATGAGCAGTTCTTC. Translation gives CASSFGLAVYNEQFF.

The genes are TRBV29-1 and TRBJ2-3, with D tentatively TRBD2 (6 bases). The germline V and J ends were trimmed by 5 bases and 3 bases, with 21 bases remaining between them. CDR1 and CDR2 from the germline V gene are SQVTM and ANQGSEA. The CDR3 length is 16 residues. The CDR3 loop is CSVIQGIRTITDTQYF. CDR3 coding DNA: TGCAGCGTTATTCAAGGGATTCGGACTATTACAGATACGCAGTATTTT.

In DNA form, the CDR3 reads TGTGCCAGCAGTTTAGCGGGGGCACCCTACAATGAGCAGTTCTTC. Translation: CASSLAGAPYNEQFF. The V and J genes are TRBV28 and TRBJ2-1; tentatively, D is TRBD2 (7 bases). Trimming cost V 2 bases and J 2 bases, with 10 bases left between them. The germline gives CDR1 MDHEN, CDR2 SYDVKM. The CDR3 extends over 15 amino acids.

This clonotype came up a few times. The chain carries TRBV7-2 and TRBJ2-3, with D perhaps TRBD2 (5 bases). The CDR3 is 17 amino acids. Deletions cut 1 base from V and 0 bases from J, with 14 bases between. Germline lookup yields CDR1 SGHTA and CDR2 FQGNSA. The CDR3 DNA reads TGTGCCAGCAGCTTAGACCCCGGACTCCTTAGCACAGATACGCAGTATTTT. Its translation: CASSLDPGLLSTDTQYF.

This clonotype was recorded once. The chain couples TRBV12-3 or TRBV12-4 to TRBJ2-2; 10 bases map to TRBD2. CDR3 length: 15 residues. Losses at the gene ends were 6 bases for V and 5 bases for J; bases not matched to a gene: 6. In nucleotides, the CDR3 is TGTGCCAGCAGCTCTAGCGGGAGAGGGACCGGGGAGCTGTTTTTT. Translated, it gives CASSSSGRGTGELFF.

This clonotype was detected many times. The chain combines TRBV27 with TRBJ1-6; no clear D gene. CDR1 MNHEY and CDR2 SMNVEV come from the germline V gene (reference sequence). The CDR3 sequence is 14 residues long. V was cut by 5 bases and J by 7 bases, with 12 bases left in between. CDR3 loop: CASSRVATNSPLHF. The CDR3 nucleotides are TGTGCCAGCAGTCGGGTGGCGACGAATTCACCCCTCCACTTT.

This clonotype was picked up many times. The chain employs TRBV12-3 or TRBV12-4 and TRBJ2-1; the D is unclear. Trimming pared 5 bases from V and 0 bases from J, leaving 17 bases between. The CDR3 is 17 amino acids. The CDR3 bases are TGTGCCAGCAGTCCCCCCTCCGGCCAACGCTCCTACAATGAGCAGTTCTTC. As protein: CASSPPSGQRSYNEQFF.

The chain uses TRBV7-2 and TRBJ2-3; D may be TRBD2 (6 bases). Trimming shortened V by 5 bases and J by 6 bases, and 15 bases separated the two germline ends. Germline V gene sequence: CDR1 SGHTA, CDR2 FQGNSA. This CDR3 contains 14 residues. CDR3 DNA: TGTGCCAGCAGCGGTAGCGGCCCCTTGGATACGCAGTATTTT. This codes for CASSGSGPLDTQYF.

The V and J genes are TRBV5-8 and TRBJ1-5, with D possibly TRBD1 on 6 matching bases. The V gene's germline CDR1 is SGHTS and CDR2 YDEGEE. The CDR3 loop spans 14 amino acids. Trimming stripped 4 bases from V and 4 bases from J, with 12 bases between. The CDR3 is CASSRGQTNQPQHF. The CDR3 region has the DNA TGTGCCAGCAGCCGGGGGCAGACAAATCAGCCCCAGCATTTT.

Ten or more counts support this clonotype. The chain recombines TRBV6-2 or TRBV6-3 with TRBJ1-2, with unresolved D. Germline values: CDR1 MNHEY, CDR2 SVGEGT. V shed 2 bases and J shed 2 bases, with 6 bases lying between them. The CDR3 loop spans 13 amino acids. CDR3 in DNA: TGTGCCAGCAGTTACAGGGAGAACTATGGCTACACCTTC. Translated: CASSYRENYGYTF.

This clonotype was recorded many times. The chain links TRBV28 to TRBJ1-2; the D is unclear. Germline V gene lookup returns CDR1 MDHEN and CDR2 SYDVKM. The CDR3 is made up of 12 amino acids. V lost 3 bases, J lost 2 bases, and 4 bases lay in between. CDR3: CASSLRNYGYTF. The DNA of the CDR3 is TGTGCCAGCAGTTTGCGAAACTATGGCTACACCTTC.

Many counts were recorded for this clonotype. V is TRBV4-3 and J is TRBJ2-2; no firm D call. CDR1 is LGHNA, CDR2 YSLEER, per germline. The CDR3 is 15 residues long. V lost 1 base and J 2 bases, leaving 8 bases between the germline ends. In DNA, the CDR3 is TGCGCCAGCAGCCAAGCGTTGTCAAACACCGGGGAGCTGTTTTTT. This translates into CASSQALSNTGELFF.

The sample holds a few counts of this clonotype. V is TRBV20-1 and J is TRBJ1-6; 9 positions match TRBD1. There are 14 residues in the CDR3. Germline loops: CDR1 DFQATT, CDR2 SNEGSKA (reference sequence). V lost 6 bases and J lost 8; bases outside the gene matches: 8. The CDR3 DNA follows: TGCAGTGCCGCAACGGGACAGGGAGATTCACCCCTCCACTTT. Its protein is CSAATGQGDSPLHF.

This clonotype was detected ten times or more. The chain uses TRBV11-2 and TRBJ2-7; D ambiguous. V lost 5 bases, J lost 3 bases, and 14 bases lay in between. The CDR3 sequence is 14 residues long. Germline CDR1 SGHAT, CDR2 FQNNGV. CDR3 coding DNA: TGTGCCAGCAGCAACTACGAACTCAACTACGAGCAGTACTTC. This gives the protein CASSNYELNYEQYF. Filled out from reference TRBV11-2 and TRBJ2-7, the complete variable domain reads EAGVAQSPRYKIIEKRQSVAFWCNPISGHATLYWYQQILGQGPKLLIQFQNNGVVDDSQLPKDRFSAERLKGVDSTLKIQPAKLEDSAVYLCASSNYELNYEQYFGPGTRLTVT.

This clonotype was counted between two and nine times. The chain links TRBV6-6 to TRBJ2-1, with TRBD2 as a possible D gene (5 bases). CDR1 is MNHNY and CDR2 is SVGAGI in the germline V gene (reference sequence). The CDR3 is made up of 14 amino acids. V was trimmed by 7 bases and J by 7 bases, leaving 17 bases between them. The DNA of the CDR3 is TGTGCCAGCAATGAGGTAGCGTCAAGGAATGAGCAGTTCTTC. It codes for CASNEVASRNEQFF.